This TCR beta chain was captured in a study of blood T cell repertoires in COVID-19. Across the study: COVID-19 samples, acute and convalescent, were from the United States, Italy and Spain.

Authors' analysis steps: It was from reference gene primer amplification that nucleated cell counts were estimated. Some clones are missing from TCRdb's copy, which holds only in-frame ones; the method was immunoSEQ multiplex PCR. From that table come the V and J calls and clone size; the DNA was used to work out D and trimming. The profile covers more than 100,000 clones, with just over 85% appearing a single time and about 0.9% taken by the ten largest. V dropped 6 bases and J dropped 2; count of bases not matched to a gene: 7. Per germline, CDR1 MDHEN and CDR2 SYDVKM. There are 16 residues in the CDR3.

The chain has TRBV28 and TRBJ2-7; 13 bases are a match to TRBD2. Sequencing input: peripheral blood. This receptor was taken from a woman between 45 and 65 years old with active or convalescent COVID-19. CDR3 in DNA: TGTGCCAGCAGAACCGGAGGGACTAGCGGGACCTACGAGCAGTACTTC. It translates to CASRTGGTSGTYEQYF. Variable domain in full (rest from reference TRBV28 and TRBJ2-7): DVKVTQSSRYLVKRTGEKVFLECVQDMDHENMFWYRQDPGLGLRLIYFSYDVKMKEKGDIPEGYSVSREKKERFSLILESASTNQTSMYLCASRTGGTSGTYEQYFGPGTRLTVT.